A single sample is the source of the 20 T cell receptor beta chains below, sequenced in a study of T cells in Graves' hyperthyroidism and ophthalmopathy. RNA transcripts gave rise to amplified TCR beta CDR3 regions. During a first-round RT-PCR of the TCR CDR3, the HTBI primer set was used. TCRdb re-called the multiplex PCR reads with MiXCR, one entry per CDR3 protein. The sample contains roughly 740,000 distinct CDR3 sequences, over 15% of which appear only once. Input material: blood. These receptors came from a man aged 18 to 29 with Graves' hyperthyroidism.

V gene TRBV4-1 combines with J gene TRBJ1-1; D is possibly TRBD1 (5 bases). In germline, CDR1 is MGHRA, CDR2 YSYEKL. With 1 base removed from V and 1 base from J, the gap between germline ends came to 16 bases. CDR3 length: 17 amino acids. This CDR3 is CASSQVPGIFRNTEAFF. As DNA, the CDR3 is TGCGCCAGCAGCCAAGTCCCAGGGATTTTTCGGAACACTGAAGCTTTCTTT.

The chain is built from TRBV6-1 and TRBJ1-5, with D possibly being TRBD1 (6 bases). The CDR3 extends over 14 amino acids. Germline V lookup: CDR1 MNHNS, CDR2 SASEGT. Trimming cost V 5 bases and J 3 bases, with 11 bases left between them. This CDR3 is CASSIGGHNQPQHF. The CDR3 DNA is TGTGCCAGCAGTATCGGGGGACACAATCAGCCCCAGCATTTT.

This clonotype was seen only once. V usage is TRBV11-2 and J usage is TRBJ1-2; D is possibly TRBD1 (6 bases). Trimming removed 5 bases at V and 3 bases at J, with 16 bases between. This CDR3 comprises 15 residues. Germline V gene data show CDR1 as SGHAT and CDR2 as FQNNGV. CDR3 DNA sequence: TGTGCCAGCAGCAAGGGGGAGGCGAGTGACTATGGCTACACCTTC. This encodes CASSKGEASDYGYTF.

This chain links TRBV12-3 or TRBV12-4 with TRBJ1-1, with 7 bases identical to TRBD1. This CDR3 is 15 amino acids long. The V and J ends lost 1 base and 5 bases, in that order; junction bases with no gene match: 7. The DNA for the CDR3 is TGTGCCAGCAGTTTAGTTGAGGGGGCGAGGACTGAAGCTTTCTTT. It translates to CASSLVEGARTEAFF.

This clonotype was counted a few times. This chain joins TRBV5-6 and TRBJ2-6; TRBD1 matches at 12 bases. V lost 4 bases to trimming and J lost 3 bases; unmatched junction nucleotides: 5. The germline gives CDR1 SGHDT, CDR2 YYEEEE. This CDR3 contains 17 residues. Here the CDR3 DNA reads TGTGCCAGCAGCGCAAGGGACAGGGGGCTTGGGGCCAACGTCCTGACTTTC. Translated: CASSARDRGLGANVLTF.

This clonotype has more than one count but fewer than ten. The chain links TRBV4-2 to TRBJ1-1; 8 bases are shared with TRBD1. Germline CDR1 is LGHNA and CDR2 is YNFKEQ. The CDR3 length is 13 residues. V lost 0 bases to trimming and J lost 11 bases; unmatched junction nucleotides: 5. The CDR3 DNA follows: TGTGCCAGCAGCCAAGAGACGGACAGGGTCGCTTTCTTT. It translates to CASSQETDRVAFF.

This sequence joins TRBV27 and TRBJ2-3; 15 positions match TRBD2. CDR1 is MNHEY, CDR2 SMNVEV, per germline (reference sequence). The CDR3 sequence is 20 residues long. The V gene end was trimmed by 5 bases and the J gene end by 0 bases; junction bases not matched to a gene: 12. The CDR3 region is CASSALVGLAGGPSTDTQYF. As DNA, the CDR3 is TGTGCCAGCAGTGCCCTAGTGGGACTAGCGGGAGGACCCAGCACAGATACGCAGTATTTT.

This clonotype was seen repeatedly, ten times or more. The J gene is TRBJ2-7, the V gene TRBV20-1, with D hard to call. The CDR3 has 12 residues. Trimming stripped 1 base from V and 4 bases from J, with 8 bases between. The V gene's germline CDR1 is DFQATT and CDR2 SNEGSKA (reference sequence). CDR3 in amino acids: CSARGSGYEQYF. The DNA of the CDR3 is TGCAGTGCTAGAGGTTCCGGTTACGAGCAGTACTTC.

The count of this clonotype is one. As DNA, the CDR3 is TGTGCCAGCTCTTCACGACAGAACAATCAGCCCCAGCATTTT. Its translation: CASSSRQNNQPQHF. The J gene is TRBJ1-5, the V gene TRBV6-1; tentatively, D is TRBD1 (5 bases). Germline V gene data show CDR1 as MNHNS and CDR2 as SASEGT. Between the trimmed V and J ends, which lost 8 bases and 3 bases, there was a span of 14 bases. The CDR3 runs 14 residues.

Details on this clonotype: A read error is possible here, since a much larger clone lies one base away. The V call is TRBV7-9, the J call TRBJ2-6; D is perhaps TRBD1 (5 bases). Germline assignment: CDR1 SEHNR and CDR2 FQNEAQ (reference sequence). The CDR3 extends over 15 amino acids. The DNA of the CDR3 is TGTGCCAGCAGCTTTTACAGCTCTGGGGCCAACGTCCTGGCTTTC. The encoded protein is CASSFYSSGANVLAF.

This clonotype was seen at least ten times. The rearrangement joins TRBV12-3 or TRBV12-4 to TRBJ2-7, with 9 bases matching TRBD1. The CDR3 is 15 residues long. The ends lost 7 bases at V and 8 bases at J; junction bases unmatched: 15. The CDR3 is CASTSGDRAPPQQYF. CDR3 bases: TGTGCCAGCACCTCTGGGGACAGGGCCCCTCCACAGCAGTACTTC.

CDR3 amino acids: CASSYSVHLNTEAFF. The CDR3 DNA follows: TGTGCCAGCAGTTACTCGGTGCACTTGAACACTGAAGCTTTCTTT. The J gene is TRBJ1-1, the V gene TRBV6-5; D ambiguous. Trimming left V 0 bases short and J 0 bases short, with 8 bases between. The CDR3 is 15 amino acids. Germline CDR1 MNHEY, CDR2 SVGAGI.

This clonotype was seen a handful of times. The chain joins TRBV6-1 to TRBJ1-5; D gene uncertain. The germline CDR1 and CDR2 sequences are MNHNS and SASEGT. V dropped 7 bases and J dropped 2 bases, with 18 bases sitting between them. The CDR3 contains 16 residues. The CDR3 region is CASIQADPRGNQPQHF. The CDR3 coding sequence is TGTGCCAGCATCCAGGCGGACCCAAGGGGCAATCAGCCCCAGCATTTT.

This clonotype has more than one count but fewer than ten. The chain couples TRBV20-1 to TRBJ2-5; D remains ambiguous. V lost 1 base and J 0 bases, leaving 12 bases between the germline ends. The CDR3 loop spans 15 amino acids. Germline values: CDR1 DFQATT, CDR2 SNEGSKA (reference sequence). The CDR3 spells CSARGQPPYQETQYF. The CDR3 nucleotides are TGCAGTGCTAGAGGCCAACCCCCGTACCAAGAGACCCAGTACTTC.

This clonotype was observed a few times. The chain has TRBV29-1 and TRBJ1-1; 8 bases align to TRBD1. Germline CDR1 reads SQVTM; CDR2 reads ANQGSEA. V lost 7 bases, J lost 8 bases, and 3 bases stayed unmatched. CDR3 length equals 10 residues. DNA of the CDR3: TGCAGCGGCCGGGACAGGGAAGCTTTCTTT. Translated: CSGRDREAFF.

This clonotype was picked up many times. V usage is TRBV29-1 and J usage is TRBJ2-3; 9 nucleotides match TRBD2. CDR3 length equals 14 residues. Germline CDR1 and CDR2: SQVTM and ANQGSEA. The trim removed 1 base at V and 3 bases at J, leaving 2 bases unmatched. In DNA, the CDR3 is TGCAGCGTTGAAGCGCTAGCGGGAACAGATACGCAGTATTTT. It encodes CSVEALAGTDTQYF.

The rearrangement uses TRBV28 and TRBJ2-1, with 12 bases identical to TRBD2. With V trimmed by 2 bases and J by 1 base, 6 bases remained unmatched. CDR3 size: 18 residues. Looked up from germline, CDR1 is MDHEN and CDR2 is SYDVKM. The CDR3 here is CASSLTLAGGRSYNEQFF. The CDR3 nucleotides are TGTGCCAGCAGTTTAACACTAGCGGGAGGTAGGTCCTACAATGAGCAGTTCTTC.

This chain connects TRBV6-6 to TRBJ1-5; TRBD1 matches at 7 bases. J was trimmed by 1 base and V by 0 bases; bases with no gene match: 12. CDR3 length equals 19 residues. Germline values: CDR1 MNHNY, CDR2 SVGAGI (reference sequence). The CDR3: CASSYSLTGVQWSNQPQHF. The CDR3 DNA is TGTGCCAGCAGTTACTCCCTAACAGGGGTGCAGTGGAGCAATCAGCCCCAGCATTTT.

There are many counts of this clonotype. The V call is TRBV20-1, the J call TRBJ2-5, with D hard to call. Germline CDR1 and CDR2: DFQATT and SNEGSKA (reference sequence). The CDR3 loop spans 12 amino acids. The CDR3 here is CSASDAGETQYF. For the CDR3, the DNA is TGCAGCGCTTCTGATGCCGGGGAGACCCAGTACTTC.

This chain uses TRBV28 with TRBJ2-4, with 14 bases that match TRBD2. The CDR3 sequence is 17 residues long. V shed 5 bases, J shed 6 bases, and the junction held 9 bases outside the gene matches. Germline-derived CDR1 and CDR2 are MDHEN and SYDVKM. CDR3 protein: CASSVRLAGGPVNIQYF. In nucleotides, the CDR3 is TGTGCCAGCAGTGTCCGACTAGCGGGAGGGCCAGTAAACATTCAGTACTTC.